This T cell receptor (beta chain) was documented in a study of blood T cell repertoires in COVID-19. Study-wide context: Samples representing acute and convalescent COVID-19 were sourced from the United States, Italy and Spain.

V gave up 5 bases and J gave up 4 bases, with 23 bases separating them. This CDR3 is built from 17 residues. In germline, CDR1 is PRHDT, CDR2 FYEKMQ (reference sequence). Enrollees, about 18 to 100 years old, lived in 25 or so US areas. For recovered donors of Cohort 3, there were two negative PCRs, clearance, or symptom resolution. The data were produced by immunoSEQ multiplex PCR, yet TCRdb's version contains in-frame clones alone and is incomplete. Found here are under 300,000 clones, 75% to 90% of them singletons; the top ten hold about 1.8%. Material: PBMCs or T cells enriched from blood (not recorded which). The TCR was taken from a woman between 35 and 50 years old who had recovered from COVID-19. This sequence joins TRBV13 and TRBJ1-2, with D possibly TRBD1 on 5 matching bases. The chain's CDR3 is CASSRYRGTPGVYGYTF. CDR3 bases: TGTGCCAGCAGCCGGTACCGCGGGACCCCGGGCGTCTATGGCTACACCTTC.